The 29 T cell receptor beta chains reported below all come from one sample, sequenced in a study of blood T cell repertoires in COVID-19 (dated by TCRdb to about 2020). The protocol used for the library was the immunoSEQ multiplex PCR assay. TCRdb took this table from immuneACCESS and kept in-frame rearrangements with V and J called. Such tables lack part of the clones; where checked against another copy, unresolved V genes explain under half of the gap, and the rest is unexplained. The sample table records 300,000 or so clones; 70% to 90% of these occur just once. In total, the top ten clones hold 6.9% of the sample. Sequencing was performed on peripheral blood. Every receptor here comes from a woman in her thirties who had recovered from COVID-19.

V and J are TRBV7-7 and TRBJ2-5; TRBD2 aligns across 9 bases. The CDR3 loop spans 16 amino acids. The trim removed 6 bases at V and 5 bases at J, leaving 13 bases unmatched. Germline CDR1 SSHAT, CDR2 FNYEAQ (reference sequence). The CDR3 region has the DNA TGTGCCAGCAGTCCAACCCCGGGACTAGCCGGGGAGACCCAGTACTTC. Protein: CASSPTPGLAGETQYF.

The rearrangement joins TRBV5-1 to TRBJ1-1, with 10 bases lining up with TRBD1. Per the germline V gene, CDR1 is SGHRS and CDR2 is YFSETQ. V gave up 4 bases and J gave up 6 bases; unmatched junction bases: 6. The CDR3 sequence is 14 residues long. CDR3 DNA: TGCGCCAGCAGCCTGACAGGGGGCAGCCCTGAAGCTTTCTTT. This sequence encodes CASSLTGGSPEAFF.

The chain combines TRBV6-2 or TRBV6-3 with TRBJ1-1, with 7 bases aligning to TRBD1. The germline V gene encodes CDR1 MNHEY and CDR2 SVGEGT. After removal of 5 bases from V and 0 bases from J, the junction contained 6 bases not matched to a gene. The CDR3 contains 15 residues. CDR3 in amino acids: CASSGIGQVNTEAFF. The CDR3 DNA follows: TGTGCCAGCAGTGGGATAGGACAGGTGAACACTGAAGCTTTCTTT.

This rearrangement joins TRBV13 to TRBJ1-1; D is possibly TRBD1 (6 bases). The CDR3 spans 14 residues. Germline V gene lookup returns CDR1 PRHDT and CDR2 FYEKMQ (reference sequence). The V end lost 2 bases, the J end lost 1 base, and 8 bases lay between the germline ends. The CDR3 spells CASSLRQANTEAFF. In DNA, the CDR3 is TGTGCCAGCAGCTTACGACAGGCGAACACTGAAGCTTTCTTT.

The V and J genes are TRBV19 and TRBJ1-1; a possible D gene is TRBD1 (6 bases). Germline CDR1 and CDR2: LNHDA and SQIVND (reference sequence). Trimming shortened V by 6 bases and J by 0 bases, and 17 bases separated the two germline ends. This CDR3 is 16 amino acids long. CDR3: CASSNRVGVMNTEAFF. The CDR3 nucleotides read TGTGCCAGTAGCAACAGGGTGGGAGTCATGAACACTGAAGCTTTCTTT.

This clone showed up just a few times. The V gene is TRBV4-2, the J gene TRBJ1-5; D is undetermined. V was shortened by 0 bases and J by 0 bases, with 9 bases between the two germline ends. Germline CDR1 reads LGHNA; CDR2 reads YNFKEQ. The CDR3 length is 16 residues. Here the CDR3 DNA reads TGTGCCAGCAGCCAAGAAGGCGGTATTAGCAATCAGCCCCAGCATTTT. The encoded protein is CASSQEGGISNQPQHF.

This clone was detected once. The chain couples TRBV5-1 to TRBJ2-7, with D maybe TRBD2 (5 bases). CDR1 SGHRS and CDR2 YFSETQ come from the germline V gene. The CDR3 sequence is 13 residues long. Between the trimmed V and J ends, which lost 5 bases and 6 bases, there was a span of 15 bases. CDR3 sequence reads: CASRPYPEGEQYF. The DNA for the CDR3 is TGCGCCAGCAGACCCTACCCCGAGGGCGAGCAGTACTTC.

The chain carries TRBV7-2 and TRBJ2-2, with TRBD1 matching over 9 bases. CDR3 length equals 16 residues. Germline V CDR1 and CDR2: SGHTA, FQGNSA. With V trimmed by 4 bases and J by 4 bases, 7 bases remained unmatched. CDR3 coding DNA: TGTGCCAGCAGCTCTTGGACAGGGGTAGGCACCGGGGAGCTGTTTTTT. Its translation: CASSSWTGVGTGELFF.

This chain joins TRBV2 and TRBJ2-1, with D tentatively TRBD2 (6 bases). With 2 bases removed from V and 7 bases from J, the gap between germline ends came to 21 bases. CDR1 is SNHLY and CDR2 is FYNNEI in the germline V gene. The CDR3 is 17 residues long. Here the CDR3 reads CASSEYPGPSGANEQFF. The CDR3 nucleotides are TGTGCCAGCAGTGAATACCCGGGACCTTCGGGAGCTAATGAGCAGTTCTTC. Combining the CDR3 with reference TRBV2 and TRBJ2-1 gives the whole variable domain EPEVTQTPSHQVTQMGQEVILRCVPISNHLYFYWYRQILGQKVEFLVSFYNNEISEKSEIFDDQFSVERPDGSNFTLKIRSTKLEDSAMYFCASSEYPGPSGANEQFFGPGTRLTVL.

This clone appeared a single time. This chain uses TRBV19 with TRBJ1-2, with TRBD1 matching over 7 bases. CDR3 length: 14 residues. Germline V CDR1 and CDR2: LNHDA, SQIVND (reference sequence). V shed 5 bases and J 4 bases; nucleotides not matched to a gene: 7. This chain's CDR3 is CASSVGQPFYGYTF. The CDR3 region has the DNA TGTGCCAGTAGTGTGGGACAGCCTTTCTATGGCTACACCTTC.

V usage is TRBV5-5 and J usage is TRBJ1-2, with 8 bases lining up with TRBD1. V lost 4 bases, J lost 3 bases, and 5 bases stayed unmatched. CDR1 and CDR2 from the germline V gene are SGHKS and YYEKEE (reference sequence). This CDR3 comprises 14 residues. The CDR3 nucleotides read TGTGCCAGCAGCCCGGACAGGGCAGACTATGGCTACACCTTC. Translating gives CASSPDRADYGYTF. Together with reference TRBV5-5 and TRBJ1-2, the CDR3 gives the full variable domain: DAGVTQSPTHLIKTRGQQVTLRCSPISGHKSVSWYQQVLGQGPQFIFQYYEKEERGRGNFPDRFSARQFPNYSSELNVNALLLGDSALYLCASSPDRADYGYTFGSGTRLTVV.

This clone was seen only a few times. The chain is built from TRBV28 and TRBJ2-7, with 7 positions matching TRBD2. Per germline, CDR1 MDHEN and CDR2 SYDVKM. V gave up 0 bases and J gave up 3 bases; unmatched junction bases: 5. CDR3 size: 15 residues. The CDR3 DNA is TGTGCCAGCAGTTTATGGGGAGGGGAGGGCTACGAGCAGTACTTC. Encoded protein: CASSLWGGEGYEQYF. The whole variable domain, filled in from reference TRBV28 and TRBJ2-7, reads DVKVTQSSRYLVKRTGEKVFLECVQDMDHENMFWYRQDPGLGLRLIYFSYDVKMKEKGDIPEGYSVSREKKERFSLILESASTNQTSMYLCASSLWGGEGYEQYFGPGTRLTVT.

This clone was recorded a few times. The chain joins TRBV5-6 to TRBJ2-7; 7 bases are shared with TRBD1. Trimming at V came to 3 bases and at J to 2 bases, leaving 11 bases not matched to a gene. Germline V lookup: CDR1 SGHDT, CDR2 YYEEEE. CDR3 length: 16 residues. The DNA for the CDR3 is TGTGCCAGCAGCTACATAATCGGACAGGACCCCTACGAGCAGTACTTC. It specifies CASSYIIGQDPYEQYF.

This sequence joins TRBV11-2 and TRBJ1-1; D is uncertain. CDR1 and CDR2 (germline): SGHAT, FQNNGV. The CDR3 has 15 residues. Trimming took 5 bases from V and 5 from J, leaving 18 bases between them. The CDR3 coding sequence is TGTGCCAGCAGCAAAAGTCGTCAGTTGTGGACTGAAGCTTTCTTT. It translates to CASSKSRQLWTEAFF.

As for this clone: Sequence at one end of the junction differs from germline and may be a read error. The rearrangement links TRBV28 to TRBJ2-1; 8 bases map to TRBD2. Germline V gives CDR1 MDHEN, CDR2 SYDVKM. The CDR3 loop spans 14 amino acids. In DNA, the CDR3 is TGTGCCAGCAGTATCGGACTAGCCTACGATGAGCAGTTCTTC. It yields the protein CASSIGLAYDEQFF.

Only a few counts were recorded for this clone. The chain links TRBV10-1 to TRBJ1-5; 8 positions match TRBD1. Germline V gene lookup returns CDR1 WNHNN and CDR2 SYGVQD (reference sequence). There are 16 residues in the CDR3. V trimming: 4 bases; J trimming: 0 bases; junction bases outside the gene matches: 5. The chain's CDR3 is CASSGPGGYSNQPQHF. DNA of the CDR3: TGCGCCAGCAGTGGGCCAGGGGGCTATAGCAATCAGCCCCAGCATTTT.

This chain uses TRBV24-1 with TRBJ2-1; 7 nucleotides match TRBD2. Trimming cost V 7 bases and J 9 bases; bases outside gene matches: 8. Germline V CDR1 and CDR2: KGHDR, SFDVKD. The CDR3 is made up of 13 amino acids. DNA of the CDR3: TGTGCCACCAGCCTTGGGACTACCCCTGAGCAGTTCTTC. Translating gives CATSLGTTPEQFF.

The genes are TRBV11-2 and TRBJ2-7; D might be TRBD1 (5 bases). V lost 6 bases to trimming and J lost 5 bases, with 17 bases between them. The CDR3 length is 14 residues. Germline CDR1 SGHAT, CDR2 FQNNGV. The CDR3 DNA is TGTGCCAGCAGTGTTGTGGGGCCATTCCACGAGCAGTACTTC. Translated, it gives CASSVVGPFHEQYF.

The CDR3 is CASSQRTLATDTQYF. In DNA form, the CDR3 reads TGTGCCAGCAGCCAGAGGACACTGGCCACAGATACGCAGTATTTT. The chain combines TRBV7-8 with TRBJ2-3; maybe TRBD1 (5 bases). Looked up from germline, CDR1 is SGHVS and CDR2 is FQNEAQ. V lost 5 bases and J 2 bases, leaving 14 bases between the germline ends. CDR3 length equals 15 residues.

The rearrangement uses TRBV20-1 and TRBJ1-1; 7 bases align to TRBD1. Germline lookup yields CDR1 DFQATT and CDR2 SNEGSKA (reference sequence). The V segment lost 5 bases and the J segment 5 bases; nucleotides outside the gene matches: 2. The length of the CDR3 is 11 residues. This CDR3 is CSAPDRTEAFF. The CDR3 DNA reads TGCAGTGCTCCGGACAGGACTGAAGCTTTCTTT.

The J gene is TRBJ1-1, the V gene TRBV12-3 or TRBV12-4; TRBD1 might be the D (6 bases). With 6 bases removed from V and 10 bases from J, the gap between germline ends came to 18 bases. This CDR3 region has 13 residues. The CDR3 is CASSPQGRSSAFF. As DNA, the CDR3 is TGTGCCAGCAGCCCTCAGGGGCGATCGTCAGCTTTCTTT.

The V gene is TRBV6-5, the J gene TRBJ2-1, with 7 nucleotides matching TRBD1. The CDR3 loop spans 13 amino acids. V dropped 6 bases and J dropped 5; count of bases not matched to a gene: 4. The germline V gene encodes CDR1 MNHEY and CDR2 SVGAGI. CDR3 loop: CASSNRGHNEQFF. CDR3 in DNA: TGTGCCAGCAGCAACAGGGGTCACAATGAGCAGTTCTTC.

The chain has TRBV19 and TRBJ1-2; D may be TRBD1 (5 bases). There are 12 residues in the CDR3. Germline V CDR1 and CDR2: LNHDA, SQIVND (reference sequence). Trimming removed 3 bases at V and 8 bases at J, with 10 bases between. This chain's CDR3 is CASSIAGEGYTF. The CDR3 DNA sequence: TGTGCCAGTAGTATCGCGGGGGAAGGCTACACCTTC. Drawing the rest from reference TRBV19 and TRBJ1-2, the complete variable domain is DGGITQSPKYLFRKEGQNVTLSCEQNLNHDAMYWYRQDPGQGLRLIYYSQIVNDFQKGDIAEGYSVSREKKESFPLTVTSAQKNPTAFYLCASSIAGEGYTFGSGTRLTVV.

The chain employs TRBV11-2 and TRBJ1-5; D is ambiguous. Germline CDR1 and CDR2: SGHAT and FQNNGV. V gave up 1 base and J gave up 5 bases, with 6 bases separating them. CDR3 length: 13 amino acids. CDR3 coding DNA: TGTGCCAGCAGCTTAGTCGCGGATCAGCCCCAGCATTTT. It yields the protein CASSLVADQPQHF.

The J gene is TRBJ1-1, the V gene TRBV5-1; possibly TRBD1 for D (5 bases). CDR1 is SGHRS and CDR2 is YFSETQ in the germline V gene. V gave up 0 bases and J gave up 4 bases, with 13 bases separating them. The CDR3 sequence is 15 residues long. The CDR3 reads CASSLVGGDATEAFF. CDR3 coding DNA: TGCGCCAGCAGCTTGGTCGGGGGGGATGCCACTGAAGCTTTCTTT.

This clone appeared once. The chain joins TRBV9 to TRBJ1-2; TRBD1 matches 7 bases. The CDR3 runs to 15 residues. V shed 4 bases and J 4 bases; nucleotides not matched to a gene: 10. Germline values: CDR1 SGDLS, CDR2 YYNGEE. The CDR3 DNA follows: TGTGCCAGCAGCCCTTCCTCCGGGACAGTCTATGGCTACACCTTC. It codes for CASSPSSGTVYGYTF. Supplemented by reference TRBV9 and TRBJ1-2, the full variable domain reads DSGVTQTPKHLITATGQRVTLRCSPRSGDLSVYWYQQSLDQGLQFLIQYYNGEERAKGNILERFSAQQFPDLHSELNLSSLELGDSALYFCASSPSSGTVYGYTFGSGTRLTVV.

The rearrangement uses TRBV3-1 (or the pseudogene TRBV3-2) and TRBJ1-4, with TRBD1 matching over 9 bases. This CDR3 region has 15 residues. The junction had 6 bases not matched to a gene; V was cut back by 5 bases and J by 5 bases. Germline V gives CDR1 LGHDT, CDR2 YNNKEL (reference sequence). CDR3 nucleotide sequence: TGTGCCAGCAGCAACTGGGACAGGGAGAATGAAAAACTGTTTTTT. It codes for CASSNWDRENEKLFF.

V and J are TRBV4-2 and TRBJ2-3, with D uncertain. Germline V gene data show CDR1 as LGHNA and CDR2 as YNFKEQ. The CDR3 is 16 amino acids. The germline V and J ends were trimmed by 8 bases and 3 bases, with 21 bases remaining between them. This CDR3 reads CASSFEVAKGTDTQYF. In nucleotides, the CDR3 is TGTGCCAGCTCCTTTGAAGTAGCAAAAGGTACAGATACGCAGTATTTT.

In this sample, this clone turned up once. The chain joins TRBV5-6 to TRBJ2-3; D not resolved. V dropped 3 bases and J dropped 5 bases, with 7 bases sitting between them. CDR1 SGHDT and CDR2 YYEEEE come from the germline V gene. The CDR3 extends over 12 amino acids. For the CDR3, the DNA is TGTGCCAGCAGCTATAGCCTAGATACGCAGTATTTT. It is translated as CASSYSLDTQYF.